This T cell receptor (beta chain) appears in the sequencing data of a study of T-cell memory formation after mild COVID-19. Overall study context: TCR clusters largely stayed donor specific.

Constant-segment primers served in 5'RACE that generated TCR alpha and TCR beta cDNA libraries bearing sample barcodes and UMIs. TCRdb reanalysed the 5' RACE reads using MiXCR and keeps one entry per CDR3 protein. The sample includes approximately 430,000 distinct CDR3 sequences, about 25% seen only once; the top ten take roughly 13%. In this sample, this clonotype turned up a few times. Its antigen is not identified. CDR3 length equals 12 residues. Trimming cost V 2 bases and J 10 bases, with 10 bases left between them. Study observations and caveats: That cross-reactive memory joined was suggested by some responding clones appearing in pre-infection memory. Contracting CD8+ clones were enriched in EMRA, CD4+ mainly in CM and EM.

The chain is built from TRBV12-3 or TRBV12-4 and TRBJ2-3; the D is unclear. Sample: PBMCs or a T cell subset sorted from them (not recorded which). The TCR sequence derives from an adult woman who had mild COVID-19 (a few samples of this study predate the infection). Cell type and time point are not known. The CDR3 sequence is CASSLSTTAQYF. The CDR3 region has the DNA TGTGCCAGCAGTTTATCCACAACCGCGCAGTATTTT.